This TCR beta chain emerged from a study of persistence of HIV-infected CD4 T cells (dated by TCRdb to 2018 to 2020). About the full investigation: The study isolated CMV- and HIV-1 Gag-responding CD4+ T cells from ART-treated individuals to examine antigen-driven clonal expansion of HIV-1-infected cells. The median time participants had been on suppressive ART was less than 10 years. Apart from a couple of participants who underwent leukapheresis at a single time point, peripheral blood samples of up to 180 mL were collected from participants at multiple time points. The clonality of all cells in each sorted population was measured by TCRbeta sequencing, and the clonality of infected cells was measured by proviral sequencing. In the cross-participant TCR cluster analysis, 8 or 9 participants were included for CMV and about 7 participants were included for Gag. Beyond this particular receptor, the publication reports: Degenerate expanded CDR3beta sequences were enriched in antigen-responding cells, suggesting convergent selection of CD4+ responses to CMV and Gag. Within the same sorted populations, TCR oligoclonality correlated with proviral oligoclonality. The study involved few individuals and tested only a limited range of antigens. Significantly lower TCRbeta richness was observed in CMV- and Gag-responding cells than in anti-CD3/anti-CD28-responding cells, and higher oligoclonality was observed in CMV-responding cells than in CD3/CD28-stimulated and Gag-responding cells. Bulk TCR analyses could not be restricted to the rare CMV-responding cells that actually carried HIV-1 proviruses.

Of note for this clone: The antigen it binds to is not known. No much larger clonotype is one base removed from it; base qualities were not supplied.

The immunoSEQ hsTCRB assay version 4, run in survey mode, was used to sequence TCRbeta repertoires from genomic DNA. Genomic DNA was diluted to approximately 10 ng/uL, and up to roughly 1 ug per sample was used for TCRbeta sequencing. The published analysis was carried out like this. ImmunoSeq Analyzer 3.0 was used for analysis of TCRbeta data, and diversity was computed on productive nucleotide rearrangements. Lower-bound TCR diversity was estimated with the improved Chao index, and clonality with the Gini coefficient using the Immunarch R package. Different nucleotide rearrangements encoding the same CDR3beta amino acid sequence were treated as distinct clonotypes. TCRbeta sequences significantly enriched in antigen-responding cells relative to anti-CD3/anti-CD28-activated cells were identified by differential abundance analysis. GLIPH2 clustered TCRs by predicted peptide-MHC specificity, both within individual participants and across merged participant data sets. TCRdb obtained this table from immuneACCESS and retained in-frame rearrangements with V and J assigned. These tables miss some clones; where compared with another copy, unresolved V genes account for less than half of the shortfall, and the remainder is unexplained. Clonal size and the V and J genes are those of that table, whereas D and trimming came from the DNA. This sample gives approximately 65,000 clones in total; about 81% of them show up just once. The ten largest clonotypes hold around 1.7% of the sample.

Sample treatment or condition, as interpreted from the label and publication: suppressive antiretroviral therapy. A pool of overlapping 15-mer peptides from HIV-1 Gag, at around 1.1 ug per peptide per mL, was used to stimulate the cells. Memory populations depleted of antigen-responding cells were obtained by sorting nonresponding CD40L-negative CD69-negative CD45RO-high memory CD4+ T cells. HIV-1-infected adults in whom suppressive ART had been started during chronic infection were enrolled as participants. For at least 4 years, the participants' plasma HIV-1 RNA had been undetectable, below 50 copies/mL. To be included, participants needed a CD4+ T cell count above 400 cells/uL and a positive CMV serology. Before stimulation, PBMCs were isolated using density centrifugation and then depleted of CD8+ T cells. For around 19 hours, the CD8-depleted PBMCs were stimulated with anti-CD28/CD49d costimulation, a CD40-blocking antibody, and enfuvirtide to prevent new infections. Cells were sorted on a Beckman Coulter MoFlo Legacy or XDP sorter, with propidium iodide excluding dead cells. The QIAamp DNA Mini Kit was used for genomic DNA extraction from samples above one million cells, and the Quick-DNA Microprep Kit was used otherwise.

Trimming accounts for 5 bases at V and 9 bases at J, while the number of junction bases matched to no gene is 10. From a lookup of the germline V gene, CDR1 and CDR2 are SGHVS and FQNEAQ. Spanning cysteine to phenylalanine, the CDR3 consists of 15 amino acids. CDR3 DNA only is kept here, 45 bases in frame from base 1. The TCR sequence derives from an adult man with HIV who was CMV-seropositive. Specimen: CD4+ T cells sorted from PBMCs after approximately 20-hour stimulation, collected from a patient who received antiretroviral therapy. The cell subset or site tag for this specimen amounts to: CD40L-CD69- CD45RO-high memory CD4 T cells not responding to Gag peptides. The sequence joins TRBV7-8 to TRBJ1-6; TRBD1 matches 7 bases in the middle. The CDR3: CASSTAGQASSPLHF. The sequence in DNA is TGTGCCAGCAGCACCGCAGGACAGGCGAGTTCACCCCTCCACTTT.